The 8 T cell receptor beta chains presented below share a single source sample, sequenced in a study of PD-1 blockade in mismatch repair-deficient tumors. The repertoire was sequenced with immunoSEQ multiplex PCR; TCRdb's copy has only in-frame clones and lacks some. The table includes under 25,000 clones, approximately 85% detected once. The sequencing here drew on peripheral blood, taken 2 weeks after starting pembrolizumab. These receptors were taken from an adult with mismatch repair-deficient cancer.

In DNA form, the CDR3 reads TGCGCCAGCAGCCACCAAAGACTAGCGGATACCGGGGAGCTGTTTTTT. The encoded protein is CASSHQRLADTGELFF. This sequence joins TRBV4-3 and TRBJ2-2; TRBD2 agrees at 9 bases. J lost 5 bases, V lost 3 bases, and 7 bases had no gene match. Germline V gene sequence: CDR1 LGHNA, CDR2 YSLEER. The CDR3 totals 16 residues.

The chain links TRBV11-2 to TRBJ2-3; the match to TRBD2 covers 10 bases. V gave up 1 base and J gave up 2 bases; unmatched junction bases: 9. This CDR3 is 18 amino acids long. Per germline, CDR1 SGHAT and CDR2 FQNNGV. The CDR3 spells CASSLGSVLAGNTDTQYF. The CDR3 nucleotides are TGTGCCAGCAGCTTAGGGTCGGTACTAGCGGGAAACACAGATACGCAGTATTTT.

The chain carries TRBV10-3 and TRBJ2-7, with D perhaps TRBD1 (6 bases). This CDR3 is built from 15 residues. Germline CDR1 is ENHRY and CDR2 is SYGVKD. The V and J ends lost 3 bases and 2 bases respectively, with 14 bases between them. CDR3 residues: CAISEAGKGAYEQYF. In nucleotides, the CDR3 is TGTGCCATCAGTGAAGCAGGGAAGGGGGCCTACGAGCAGTACTTC.

This clone was counted between two and nine times. The V and J genes are TRBV2 and TRBJ2-6; D might be TRBD1 (5 bases). CDR1 is SNHLY and CDR2 is FYNNEI in the germline V gene. Deletions cut 5 bases from V and 4 bases from J, with 12 bases between. The CDR3 extends over 15 amino acids. In DNA form, the CDR3 reads TGTGCCAGCAGTCTGCAAGGGGAAGGGGCCAACGTCCTGACTTTC. Translating it yields CASSLQGEGANVLTF. Full variable domain (outside the CDR3, taken from reference TRBV2 and TRBJ2-6): EPEVTQTPSHQVTQMGQEVILRCVPISNHLYFYWYRQILGQKVEFLVSFYNNEISEKSEIFDDQFSVERPDGSNFTLKIRSTKLEDSAMYFCASSLQGEGANVLTFGAGSRLTVL.

V and J are TRBV6-5 and TRBJ1-1; D is ambiguous. The V and J ends lost 4 bases and 0 bases respectively, with 9 bases between them. The V gene's germline CDR1 is MNHEY and CDR2 SVGAGI. This CDR3 has 14 residues. The CDR3 reads CASSLGKVNTEAFF. CDR3 in DNA: TGTGCCAGCAGTTTAGGCAAAGTGAACACTGAAGCTTTCTTT.

The chain couples TRBV7-3 to TRBJ1-1; D uncertain. Trimming cost V 11 bases and J 4 bases, with 23 bases left between them. CDR1 is SGHTA, CDR2 FQGTGA, per germline. The CDR3 runs 15 residues. The DNA of the CDR3 is TGTGCCCAGCATCGGACCCCAAATTGGGGCACTGAAGCTTTCTTT. Its protein product is CAQHRTPNWGTEAFF.

This sequence joins TRBV5-4 and TRBJ2-5; D may be TRBD2 (5 bases). Looked up from germline, CDR1 is SGHNT and CDR2 is YYREEE (reference sequence). The CDR3 extends over 14 amino acids. The V end was cut by 0 bases, the J end by 1 base, with 7 bases between. This chain's CDR3 is CASSLGGSQETQYF. The CDR3 bases are TGTGCCAGCAGCTTGGGAGGGAGCCAAGAGACCCAGTACTTC.

The chain has TRBV7-8 and TRBJ1-1; D possibly corresponds to TRBD1 (5 bases). With 5 bases removed from V and 4 bases from J, the gap between germline ends came to 11 bases. The length of the CDR3 is 13 residues. The V gene's germline CDR1 is SGHVS and CDR2 FQNEAQ. The CDR3 sequence is CASSPRGGTEAFF. Written as DNA, the CDR3 is TGTGCCAGCAGCCCACGGGGCGGCACTGAAGCTTTCTTT. The full variable domain, its missing parts supplied by reference TRBV7-8 and TRBJ1-1, is GAGVSQSPRYKVAKRGQDVALRCDPISGHVSLFWYQQALGQGPEFLTYFQNEAQLDKSGLPSDRFFAERPEGSVSTLKIQRTQQEDSAVYLCASSPRGGTEAFFGQGTRLTVV.